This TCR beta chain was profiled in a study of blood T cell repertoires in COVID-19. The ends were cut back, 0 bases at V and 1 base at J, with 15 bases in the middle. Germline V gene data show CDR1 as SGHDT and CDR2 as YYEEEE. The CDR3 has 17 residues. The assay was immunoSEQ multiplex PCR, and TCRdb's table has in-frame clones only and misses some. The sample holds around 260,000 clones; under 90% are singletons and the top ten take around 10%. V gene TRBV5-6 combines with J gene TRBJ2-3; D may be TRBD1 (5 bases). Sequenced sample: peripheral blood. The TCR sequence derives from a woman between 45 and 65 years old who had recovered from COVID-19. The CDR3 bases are TGTGCCAGCAGCTTGGGTTGGGGCCCGGAAGGCACAGATACGCAGTATTTT. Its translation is CASSLGWGPEGTDTQYF.